These 24 T cell receptor beta chains were sequenced from one sample in a study of CD4 T cells in relation to SARS-CoV-2 and coronaviruses. Before the COVID-19 pandemic, during about 2011-2018, CD4+ T cells were taken from unexposed donors. CD4+ T cells were isolated from the cells after around 9 days of culture. The protocol was immunoSEQ multiplex PCR, while the TCRdb copy is restricted to in-frame clones and leaves out a portion. The sample carries about 20,000 clones, 60% to 85% recorded once. These receptors' antigens are unknown. The sample consisted of CD4+ T cells from PBMCs, cultured in vitro. Receptor source: a human donor in good health.

The chain carries TRBV30 and TRBJ1-1; tentative D call: TRBD1 (5 bases). Trimming stripped 0 bases from V and 6 bases from J, with 8 bases between. This CDR3 is built from 12 residues. In germline, CDR1 is GTSNPN, CDR2 SVGIG (reference sequence). The CDR3 spells CAWSVRGSEAFF. CDR3 coding DNA: TGTGCCTGGAGTGTACGGGGGTCTGAAGCTTTCTTT.

This clone rates as large. This chain links TRBV7-3 with TRBJ1-1; D call uncertain. This CDR3 contains 15 residues. Trimming shortened V by 0 bases and J by 4 bases, and 12 bases separated the two germline ends. Germline lookup yields CDR1 SGHTA and CDR2 FQGTGA. CDR3 DNA: TGTGCCAGCAGCTTAACGAACGTACCGTCCACTGAAGCTTTCTTT. Its protein product is CASSLTNVPSTEAFF.

CDR3 nucleotides: TGCGCCAGCAGTGACCCAGGGGGCCCGAACACCGGGGAGCTGTTTTTT. Amino acid sequence: CASSDPGGPNTGELFF. The J gene is TRBJ2-2, the V gene TRBV10-1; TRBD1 matches at 8 bases. The V segment lost 3 bases and the J segment 0 bases; nucleotides outside the gene matches: 3. Germline CDR1 reads WNHNN; CDR2 reads SYGVQD (reference sequence). The CDR3 has 16 residues.

The V call is TRBV19, the J call TRBJ2-1, with D unresolved. The CDR3 totals 15 residues. Trimming removed 3 bases at V and 1 base at J, with 10 bases between. Per germline, CDR1 LNHDA and CDR2 SQIVND (reference sequence). CDR3 sequence: CASSMGIGSYNEQFF. For the CDR3, the DNA is TGTGCCAGTAGTATGGGAATAGGATCCTACAATGAGCAGTTCTTC.

The sample holds a few counts of this clone. The chain uses TRBV24-1 and TRBJ1-5; D gene uncertain. Germline assignment: CDR1 KGHDR and CDR2 SFDVKD. This CDR3 has 16 residues. Deletions cut 3 bases from V and 7 bases from J, with 18 bases between. The CDR3, as DNA: TGTGCCACCAGTGATGCCGGAGTGTTAGAGCTCCAGCCCCAGCATTTT. This translates into CATSDAGVLELQPQHF.

The CDR3: CASSYGTANTGELFF. The DNA for the CDR3 is TGTGCCAGCAGTTACGGGACTGCGAACACCGGGGAGCTGTTTTTT. V is TRBV6-2 or TRBV6-3 and J is TRBJ2-2; TRBD2 is a possible D gene (6 bases). CDR1 MNHEY and CDR2 SVGEGT come from the germline V gene. V shed 2 bases and J shed 0 bases, with 7 bases lying between them. This CDR3 comprises 15 residues.

This sequence joins TRBV7-9 and TRBJ2-1; TRBD1 might be the D (5 bases). Trimming removed 1 base at V and 12 bases at J, with 16 bases between. The CDR3 covers 14 residues. Germline CDR1 reads SEHNR; CDR2 reads FQNEAQ (reference sequence). As DNA, the CDR3 is TGTGCCAGCAGCTTAGAAGCAGGGTCGGTAAGGCAGTTCTTC. Protein product: CASSLEAGSVRQFF. The entire variable domain, with the rest obtained from reference TRBV7-9 and TRBJ2-1, is as follows: DTGVSQNPRHKITKRGQNVTFRCDPISEHNRLYWYRQTLGQGPEFLTYFQNEAQLEKSRLLSDRFSAERPKGSFSTLEIQRTEQGDSAMYLCASSLEAGSVRQFFGPGTRLTVL.

The chain links TRBV19 to TRBJ2-4; possibly TRBD1 or TRBD2 for D (5 bases each). The CDR3 runs to 14 residues. Between the trimmed V and J ends, which lost 4 bases and 1 base, there was a span of 8 bases. CDR1 and CDR2 (germline): LNHDA, SQIVND (reference sequence). Here the CDR3 DNA reads TGTGCCAGTAGTAGGGGGATGGCCAAAAACATTCAGTACTTC. This gives the protein CASSRGMAKNIQYF.

There are a few counts of this clone. The chain couples TRBV7-8 to TRBJ1-1; possibly TRBD1 for D (6 bases). This CDR3 has 17 amino acids. Germline CDR1 and CDR2: SGHVS and FQNEAQ. V was clipped by 5 bases and J by 1 base, with 20 bases between them. The CDR3 reads CASSPFGGAGTNTEAFF. CDR3 DNA: TGTGCCAGCAGCCCCTTCGGGGGGGCTGGTACGAACACTGAAGCTTTCTTT.

The rearrangement links TRBV12-2 to TRBJ1-5; the DNA was not compared with TRBD1, the D call given in the table. TRBV12-2 is a pseudogene. The CDR3 extends over 13 amino acids. This CDR3 reads CASRLTANQPQHF. DNA of the CDR3: TGTGCAAGTCGCTTGACAGCCAATCAGCCCCAGCATTTT.

The chain employs TRBV7-3 and TRBJ2-2; 10 bases line up with TRBD2. Germline V lookup: CDR1 SGHTA, CDR2 FQGTGA. There are 14 residues in the CDR3. J lost 4 bases, V lost 5 bases, and 1 base had no gene match. This CDR3 reads CASSLAGVTGELFF. The CDR3 DNA follows: TGTGCCAGCAGCCTAGCGGGAGTCACCGGGGAGCTGTTTTTT.

This rearrangement joins TRBV6-5 to TRBJ1-1; 8 bases map to TRBD1. Germline assignment: CDR1 MNHEY and CDR2 SVGAGI. This CDR3 spans 11 amino acids. Losses at the gene ends were 5 bases for V and 9 bases for J; bases not matched to a gene: 2. The CDR3 DNA reads TGTGCCAGCAGTCGACAGGGGCAAGCTTTCTTT. It is translated as CASSRQGQAFF.

The V call is TRBV7-8, the J call TRBJ1-2; tentatively, D is TRBD1 (6 bases). The CDR3 length is 16 residues. V was clipped by 1 base and J by 5 bases, with 17 bases between them. Germline V lookup: CDR1 SGHVS, CDR2 FQNEAQ. The CDR3 reads CASSLDRGAYPYGYTF. The DNA of the CDR3 is TGTGCCAGCAGCTTAGATAGGGGGGCGTACCCTTATGGCTACACCTTC.

The J gene is TRBJ2-6, the V gene TRBV20-1; D unresolved. Germline V gene data show CDR1 as DFQATT and CDR2 as SNEGSKA (reference sequence). The CDR3 has 15 residues. V gave up 3 bases and J gave up 2 bases, with 11 bases separating them. CDR3 protein: CSASKGRTGANVLTF. The CDR3 coding sequence is TGCAGTGCTAGTAAGGGCCGTACTGGGGCCAACGTCCTGACTTTC.

The genes are TRBV19 and TRBJ1-4; D might be TRBD1 (6 bases). V was trimmed by 3 bases and J by 7 bases, leaving 18 bases between them. The CDR3 loop spans 16 amino acids. Germline-derived CDR1 and CDR2 are LNHDA and SQIVND (reference sequence). The CDR3 coding sequence is TGTGCCAGTAGTATCTTACCAGGGGCGTCAGGTGAAAAACTGTTTTTT. It translates to CASSILPGASGEKLFF. Full variable domain (outside the CDR3, taken from reference TRBV19 and TRBJ1-4): DGGITQSPKYLFRKEGQNVTLSCEQNLNHDAMYWYRQDPGQGLRLIYYSQIVNDFQKGDIAEGYSVSREKKESFPLTVTSAQKNPTAFYLCASSILPGASGEKLFFGSGTQLSVL.

The chain links TRBV5-1 to TRBJ2-5, with D possibly matching TRBD2 (6 bases). CDR1 is SGHRS, CDR2 YFSETQ, per germline. This CDR3 region has 15 residues. Trimming shortened V by 4 bases and J by 5 bases, and 18 bases separated the two germline ends. CDR3 in DNA: TGCGCCAGCAGCCCCCAGCGGAGGGTTGAGGAGACCCAGTACTTC. The encoded protein is CASSPQRRVEETQYF.

This clone was counted a few times. The rearrangement joins TRBV28 to TRBJ2-7; 7 nucleotides match TRBD2. CDR1 and CDR2 (germline): MDHEN, SYDVKM. Trimming took 7 bases from V and 7 from J; bases not matched to a gene: 13. The CDR3 is 14 residues long. As DNA, the CDR3 is TGTGCCAGCATAGCCCCGGGGGAGGGTCGGGAGCAGTACTTC. Translation gives CASIAPGEGREQYF. The variable domain in full, completed from reference TRBV28 and TRBJ2-7, reads DVKVTQSSRYLVKRTGEKVFLECVQDMDHENMFWYRQDPGLGLRLIYFSYDVKMKEKGDIPEGYSVSREKKERFSLILESASTNQTSMYLCASIAPGEGREQYFGPGTRLTVT.

The chain joins TRBV5-1 to TRBJ2-1, with TRBD2 matching 8 bases. The CDR3 spans 16 residues. Unmatched junction bases numbered 7, after V lost 0 bases and J lost 5 bases. Germline-derived CDR1 and CDR2 are SGHRS and YFSETQ. The chain's CDR3 is CASSLDGSGSHNEQFF. The CDR3 DNA sequence: TGCGCCAGCAGCTTGGACGGGAGCGGGAGCCACAATGAGCAGTTCTTC.

This clone was picked up one time. The chain employs TRBV6-5 and TRBJ1-4; D uncertain. CDR1 is MNHEY and CDR2 is SVGAGI in the germline V gene. The length of the CDR3 is 14 residues. V gave up 5 bases and J gave up 0 bases, with 7 bases separating them. Here the CDR3 DNA reads TGTGCCAGCAGTCTCGGGGCAACTAATGAAAAACTGTTTTTT. It translates to CASSLGATNEKLFF.

This chain joins TRBV6-5 and TRBJ1-1, with D perhaps TRBD1 (6 bases). V was trimmed by 5 bases and J by 4 bases, leaving 14 bases between them. Per germline, CDR1 MNHEY and CDR2 SVGAGI. This CDR3 is built from 14 residues. CDR3 sequence (DNA): TGTGCCAGCAGTAGGACCACAGGGACCACTGAAGCTTTCTTT. Its protein is CASSRTTGTTEAFF.

This clone was seen just once. The rearrangement joins TRBV24-1 to TRBJ2-7; 10 bases align to TRBD1. Germline CDR1 reads KGHDR; CDR2 reads SFDVKD. The length of the CDR3 is 15 residues. The V segment lost 7 bases and the J segment 7 bases; nucleotides outside the gene matches: 12. The CDR3, as DNA: TGTGCCACCAGCCAGACCGGGACAGGGGTCGGAGAGCAGTACTTC. Encoded protein: CATSQTGTGVGEQYF.

This clone was recorded a few times. The chain employs TRBV19 and TRBJ2-1, with a tentative D call TRBD1 (7 bases). V lost 4 bases and J lost 8, with 15 bases in between. This CDR3 region has 14 residues. CDR1 is LNHDA and CDR2 is SQIVND in the germline V gene (reference sequence). CDR3 in DNA: TGTGCCAGTAGTAGATCGGGACAGCGGGATGAGCAGTTCTTC. It is translated as CASSRSGQRDEQFF.

This clone came up a few times. The chain links TRBV19 to TRBJ2-3; 14 bases are a match to TRBD2. J was trimmed by 3 bases and V by 4 bases; bases with no gene match: 12. Germline V CDR1 and CDR2: LNHDA, SQIVND (reference sequence). This CDR3 is 19 amino acids long. In nucleotides, the CDR3 is TGTGCCAGTAGTACCCAGACTAGCGGGAGGGTCGGTCGGACAGATACGCAGTATTTT. This codes for CASSTQTSGRVGRTDTQYF.

This chain connects TRBV7-6 to TRBJ2-7; 13 nucleotides line up with TRBD2. The CDR3 is 17 amino acids. Germline lookup yields CDR1 SGHVS and CDR2 FNYEAQ. With V trimmed by 5 bases and J by 4 bases, 11 bases remained unmatched. The DNA of the CDR3 is TGTGCCAGCAGCCCCGAACTAGCGGGAGGGCCTCCGTACGAGCAGTACTTC. Amino acid sequence: CASSPELAGGPPYEQYF.